The count of the clone carrying this T cell receptor (beta chain) is one. This CDR3 comprises 14 residues. With 4 bases clipped from V and 4 bases from J, the junction kept 7 bases outside the gene matches. Germline values: CDR1 SGHRS, CDR2 YFSETQ. This sample was taken from a study of blood T cell repertoires in COVID-19. Original data processing: The assay estimated nucleated cells by amplifying reference gene primers. Assay: immunoSEQ multiplex PCR; the TCRdb copy retains only in-frame clones and omits some. The V and J calls and clone size come from that table; D and trimming were worked out from the DNA. This table holds about 250,000 clones, roughly 80% found once.

The source of this sequence is a woman in her 70s with acute or convalescent COVID-19. Sequenced material: peripheral blood. The chain recombines TRBV5-1 with TRBJ1-1, with 7 bases lining up with TRBD1. As DNA, the CDR3 is TGCGCCAGCAGCCCGCAGACAGGGCCCACTGAAGCTTTCTTT. Amino acid sequence: CASSPQTGPTEAFF.